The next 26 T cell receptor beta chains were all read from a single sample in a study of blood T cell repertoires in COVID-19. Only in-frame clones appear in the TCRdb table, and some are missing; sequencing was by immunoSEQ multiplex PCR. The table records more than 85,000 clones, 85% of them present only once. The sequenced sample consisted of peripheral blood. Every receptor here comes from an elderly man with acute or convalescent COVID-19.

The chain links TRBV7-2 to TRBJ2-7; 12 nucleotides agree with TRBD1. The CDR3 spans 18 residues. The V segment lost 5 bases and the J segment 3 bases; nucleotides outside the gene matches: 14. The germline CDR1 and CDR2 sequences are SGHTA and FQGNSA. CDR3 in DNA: TGTGCCAGCAGCCTGGTGGGACAGGGGGCGCAGGTCAGCTACGAGCAGTACTTC. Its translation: CASSLVGQGAQVSYEQYF.

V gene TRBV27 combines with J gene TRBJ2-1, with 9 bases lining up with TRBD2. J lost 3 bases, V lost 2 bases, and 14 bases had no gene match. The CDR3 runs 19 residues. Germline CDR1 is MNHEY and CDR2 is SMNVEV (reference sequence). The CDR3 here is CASSLRWMGGGRGYNEQFF. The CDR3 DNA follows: TGTGCCAGCAGTTTACGGTGGATGGGCGGCGGGAGGGGCTACAATGAGCAGTTCTTC.

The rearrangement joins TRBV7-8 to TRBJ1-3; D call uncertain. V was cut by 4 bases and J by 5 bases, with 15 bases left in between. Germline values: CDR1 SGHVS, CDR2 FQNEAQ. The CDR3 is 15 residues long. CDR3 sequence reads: CASSSVERARNTIYF. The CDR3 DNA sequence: TGTGCCAGCAGCTCGGTTGAGAGGGCAAGAAACACCATATATTTT.

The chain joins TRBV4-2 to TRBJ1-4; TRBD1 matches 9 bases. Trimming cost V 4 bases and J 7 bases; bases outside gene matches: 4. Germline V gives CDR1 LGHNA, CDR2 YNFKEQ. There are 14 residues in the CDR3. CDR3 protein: CASSPGTGREKLFF. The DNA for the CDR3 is TGTGCCAGCAGCCCCGGGACAGGGCGTGAAAAACTGTTTTTT.

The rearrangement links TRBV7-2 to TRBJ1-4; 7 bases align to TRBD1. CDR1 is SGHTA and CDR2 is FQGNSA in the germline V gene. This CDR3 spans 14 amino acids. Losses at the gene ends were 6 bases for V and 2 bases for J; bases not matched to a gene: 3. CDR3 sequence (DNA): TGTGCCAGCAGGACGGGACAGACTAATGAAAAACTGTTTTTT. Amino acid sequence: CASRTGQTNEKLFF. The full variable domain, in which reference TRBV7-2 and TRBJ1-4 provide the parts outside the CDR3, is GAGVSQSPSNKVTEKGKDVELRCDPISGHTALYWYRQSLGQGLEFLIYFQGNSAPDKSGLPSDRFSAERTGGSVSTLTIQRTQQEDSAVYLCASRTGQTNEKLFFGSGTQLSVL.

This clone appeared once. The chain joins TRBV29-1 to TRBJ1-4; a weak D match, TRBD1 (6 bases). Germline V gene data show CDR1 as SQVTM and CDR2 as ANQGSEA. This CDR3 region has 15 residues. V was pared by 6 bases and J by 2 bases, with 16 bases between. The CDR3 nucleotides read TGCAGCGTAGGGACCCAGGGGCACACTAATGAAAAACTGTTTTTT. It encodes CSVGTQGHTNEKLFF.

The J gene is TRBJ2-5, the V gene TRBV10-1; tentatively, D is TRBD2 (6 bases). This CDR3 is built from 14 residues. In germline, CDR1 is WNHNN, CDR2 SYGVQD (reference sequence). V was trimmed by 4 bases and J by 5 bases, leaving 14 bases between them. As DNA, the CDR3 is TGCGCCAGCAGTGCGGGCGGGACGAAGGAGACCCAGTACTTC. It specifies CASSAGGTKETQYF.

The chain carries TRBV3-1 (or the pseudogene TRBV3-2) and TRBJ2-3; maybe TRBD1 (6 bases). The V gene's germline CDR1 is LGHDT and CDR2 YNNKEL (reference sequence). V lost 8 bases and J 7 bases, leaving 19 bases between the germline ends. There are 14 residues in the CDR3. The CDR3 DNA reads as TGTGCCAGCTCCCAGGGGTTTAAGTTATATACGCAGTATTTT. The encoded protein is CASSQGFKLYTQYF.

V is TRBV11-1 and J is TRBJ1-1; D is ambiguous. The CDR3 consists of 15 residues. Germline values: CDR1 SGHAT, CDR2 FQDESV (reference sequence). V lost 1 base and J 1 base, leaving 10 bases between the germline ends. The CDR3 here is CASSLEGRENTEAFF. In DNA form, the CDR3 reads TGTGCCAGCAGCTTAGAAGGGCGGGAGAACACTGAAGCTTTCTTT. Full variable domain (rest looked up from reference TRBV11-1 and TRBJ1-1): EAEVAQSPRYKITEKSQAVAFWCDPISGHATLYWYRQILGQGPELLVQFQDESVVDDSQLPKDRFSAERLKGVDSTLKIQPAELGDSAMYLCASSLEGRENTEAFFGQGTRLTVV.

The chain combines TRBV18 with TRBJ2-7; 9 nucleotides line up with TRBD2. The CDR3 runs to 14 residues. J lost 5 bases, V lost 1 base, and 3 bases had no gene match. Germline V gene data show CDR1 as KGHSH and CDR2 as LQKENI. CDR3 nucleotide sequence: TGTGCCAGCTCACCACTAGCGGGAGAGAACGAGCAGTACTTC. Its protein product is CASSPLAGENEQYF.

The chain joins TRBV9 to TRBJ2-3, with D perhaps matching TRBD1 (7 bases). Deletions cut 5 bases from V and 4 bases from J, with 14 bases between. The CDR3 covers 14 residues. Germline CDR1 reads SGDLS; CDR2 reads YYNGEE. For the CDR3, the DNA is TGTGCCAGCAGGGAGGGGGCGGCCGCAGATACGCAGTATTTT. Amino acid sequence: CASREGAAADTQYF.

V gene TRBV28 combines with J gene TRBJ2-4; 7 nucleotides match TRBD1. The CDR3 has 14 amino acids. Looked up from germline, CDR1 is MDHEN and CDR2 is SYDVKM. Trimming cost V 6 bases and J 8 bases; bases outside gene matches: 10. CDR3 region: CASRTTGFRHIQYF. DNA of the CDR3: TGTGCCAGCAGAACGACAGGGTTTCGTCACATTCAGTACTTC.

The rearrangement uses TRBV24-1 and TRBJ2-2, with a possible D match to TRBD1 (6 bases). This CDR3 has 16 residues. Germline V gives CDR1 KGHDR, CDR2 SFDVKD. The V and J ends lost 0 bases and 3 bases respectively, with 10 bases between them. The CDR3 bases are TGTGCCACCAGTGATTTGCGACCAGGGGACACCGGGGAGCTGTTTTTT. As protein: CATSDLRPGDTGELFF.

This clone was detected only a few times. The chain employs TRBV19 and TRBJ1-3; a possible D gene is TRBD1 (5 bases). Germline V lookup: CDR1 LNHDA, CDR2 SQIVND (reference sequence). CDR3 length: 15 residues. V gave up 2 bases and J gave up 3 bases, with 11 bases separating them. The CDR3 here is CASSIMTVYGNTIYF. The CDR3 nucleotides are TGTGCCAGTAGTATAATGACAGTCTATGGAAACACCATATATTTT. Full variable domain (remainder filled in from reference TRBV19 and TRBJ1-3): DGGITQSPKYLFRKEGQNVTLSCEQNLNHDAMYWYRQDPGQGLRLIYYSQIVNDFQKGDIAEGYSVSREKKESFPLTVTSAQKNPTAFYLCASSIMTVYGNTIYFGEGSWLTVV.

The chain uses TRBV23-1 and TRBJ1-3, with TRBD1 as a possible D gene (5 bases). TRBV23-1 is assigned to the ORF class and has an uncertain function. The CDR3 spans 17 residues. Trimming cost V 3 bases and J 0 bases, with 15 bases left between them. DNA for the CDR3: TGCGCCAGCAGTCAGGCAGGGTCCGACCGCTCTGGAAACACCATATATTTT. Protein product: CASSQAGSDRSGNTIYF.

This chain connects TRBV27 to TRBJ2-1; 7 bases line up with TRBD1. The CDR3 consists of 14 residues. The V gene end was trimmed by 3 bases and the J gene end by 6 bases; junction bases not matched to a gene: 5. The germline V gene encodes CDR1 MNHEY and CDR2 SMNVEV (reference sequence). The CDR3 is CASSLGQLTNEQFF. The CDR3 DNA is TGTGCCAGCAGTTTGGGACAGCTAACCAATGAGCAGTTCTTC.

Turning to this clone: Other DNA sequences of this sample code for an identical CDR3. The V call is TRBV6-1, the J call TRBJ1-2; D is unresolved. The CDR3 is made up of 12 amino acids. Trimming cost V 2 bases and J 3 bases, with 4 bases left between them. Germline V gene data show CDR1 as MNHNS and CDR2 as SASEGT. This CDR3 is CASSERDYGYTF. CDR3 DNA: TGTGCCAGCAGTGAACGGGACTATGGCTACACCTTC.

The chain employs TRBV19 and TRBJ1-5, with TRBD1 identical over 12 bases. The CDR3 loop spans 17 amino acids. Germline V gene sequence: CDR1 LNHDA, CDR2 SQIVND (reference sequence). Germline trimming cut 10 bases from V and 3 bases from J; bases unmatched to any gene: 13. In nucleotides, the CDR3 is TGTGCCAATCCGGGACAGGGGGCCTTACAAGACAATCAGCCCCAGCATTTT. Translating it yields CANPGQGALQDNQPQHF.

Here the CDR3 DNA reads TGTGCCAGCAGCACCCTAGCGGGACTCAGCGCCGGGGAGCTGTTTTTT. As protein: CASSTLAGLSAGELFF. J is TRBJ2-2 and V is TRBV11-3; 9 bases match TRBD2. CDR1 SGHNT and CDR2 YENEEA come from the germline V gene. With 5 bases clipped from V and 6 bases from J, the junction kept 10 bases outside the gene matches. The length of the CDR3 is 16 residues.

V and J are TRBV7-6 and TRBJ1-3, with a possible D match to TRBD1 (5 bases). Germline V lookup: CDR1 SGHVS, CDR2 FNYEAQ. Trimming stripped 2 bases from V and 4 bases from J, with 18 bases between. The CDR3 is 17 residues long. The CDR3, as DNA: TGTGCCAGCAGCTTAATCCGAGACAGCGCGTCAGGAAACACCATATATTTT. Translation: CASSLIRDSASGNTIYF.

CDR3 DNA sequence: TGTGCCAGCAGATCCTCAGGGGCCTTAGGGGGTGGCTACACCTTC. This encodes CASRSSGALGGGYTF. The chain links TRBV28 to TRBJ1-2; perhaps TRBD1 as D (6 bases). With 6 bases removed from V and 7 bases from J, the gap between germline ends came to 21 bases. Per the germline V gene, CDR1 is MDHEN and CDR2 is SYDVKM. The CDR3 consists of 15 residues.

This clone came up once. DNA for the CDR3: TGTGCCAGCAGCCGCACCACAAGCTCCTACAATGAGCAGTTCTTC. It codes for CASSRTTSSYNEQFF. The chain couples TRBV5-4 to TRBJ2-1; D uncertain. V lost 4 bases and J 0 bases, leaving 11 bases between the germline ends. CDR1 is SGHNT and CDR2 is YYREEE in the germline V gene (reference sequence). The length of the CDR3 is 15 residues.

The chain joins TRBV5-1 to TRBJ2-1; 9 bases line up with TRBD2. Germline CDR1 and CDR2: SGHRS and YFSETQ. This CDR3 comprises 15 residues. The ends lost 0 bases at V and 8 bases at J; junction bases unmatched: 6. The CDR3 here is CASSLAGLARDEQFF. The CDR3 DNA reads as TGCGCCAGCAGCTTGGCCGGACTAGCGCGCGATGAGCAGTTCTTC.

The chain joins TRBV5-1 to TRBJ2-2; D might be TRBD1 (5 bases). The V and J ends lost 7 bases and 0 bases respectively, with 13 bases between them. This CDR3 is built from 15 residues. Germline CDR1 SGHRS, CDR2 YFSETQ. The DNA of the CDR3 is TGCGCCAGCCGGTGGGGCGGCGCGAACACCGGGGAGCTGTTTTTT. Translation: CASRWGGANTGELFF.

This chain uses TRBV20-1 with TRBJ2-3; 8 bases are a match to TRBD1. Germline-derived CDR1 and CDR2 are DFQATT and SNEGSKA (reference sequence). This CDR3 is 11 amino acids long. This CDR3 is CSGQGPDTQYF. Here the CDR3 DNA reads TGCAGCGGACAGGGCCCAGATACGCAGTATTTT.

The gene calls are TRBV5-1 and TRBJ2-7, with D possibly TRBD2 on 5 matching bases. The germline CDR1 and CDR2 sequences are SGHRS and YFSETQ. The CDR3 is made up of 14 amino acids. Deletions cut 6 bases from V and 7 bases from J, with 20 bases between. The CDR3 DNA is TGCGCCAGCACGTTGGAGCGGCCGGGGTTGGAGCAGTACTTC. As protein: CASTLERPGLEQYF. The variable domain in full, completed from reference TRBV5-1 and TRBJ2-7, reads KAGVTQTPRYLIKTRGQQVTLSCSPISGHRSVSWYQQTPGQGLQFLFEYFSETQRNKGNFPGRFSGRQFSNSRSEMNVSTLELGDSALYLCASTLERPGLEQYFGPGTRLTVT.